These 14 T cell receptor beta chains originate from one sample sequenced in a study of post-analysis software for immune sequencing data. Study observations and caveats: A few TRBV segments, TRBV5-6, TRBV5-1 and TRBV20-1 among them, were found more frequent in patients than controls.

No antigens are known for them. Unique molecular identifiers were carried by the TCR beta cDNA libraries. Each CDR3 protein is one row after TCRdb ran MiXCR on the PCR reads. The data show fewer than 600,000 distinct CDR3 sequences, roughly 45% seen once. The specimen sequenced was blood. The receptors shown here come from a girl between 10 and 17 years old with multiple sclerosis.

The chain has TRBV20-1 and TRBJ1-1, with 7 bases matching TRBD1. The V segment lost 0 bases and the J segment 4 bases; nucleotides outside the gene matches: 8. Germline loops: CDR1 DFQATT, CDR2 SNEGSKA (reference sequence). This CDR3 is 15 amino acids long. This CDR3 reads CSARDPSRGITEAFF. The CDR3 DNA follows: TGCAGTGCTAGAGATCCGTCCAGGGGGATCACTGAAGCTTTCTTT.

The CDR3 is CSARGLAGSQFF. CDR3 sequence (DNA): TGCAGTGCTAGGGGACTAGCGGGATCGCAGTTCTTC. The chain couples TRBV20-1 to TRBJ2-1; the match to TRBD2 covers 13 bases. Trimming cost V 3 bases and J 12 bases; bases outside gene matches: 2. The germline gives CDR1 DFQATT, CDR2 SNEGSKA (reference sequence). The length of the CDR3 is 12 residues.

For the CDR3, the DNA is TGCGCCAGCAGCTCATCAGCGGGGCTAACTAACAATGAGCAGTTCTTC. Translated, it gives CASSSSAGLTNNEQFF. The V gene is TRBV5-1, the J gene TRBJ2-1; 7 nucleotides match TRBD2. V lost 3 bases and J lost 5; bases outside the gene matches: 11. From germline, CDR1 is SGHRS and CDR2 YFSETQ. CDR3 size: 16 residues.

This clonotype was observed a handful of times. This chain connects TRBV7-2 to TRBJ2-7; TRBD1 agrees at 7 bases. From germline, CDR1 is SGHTA and CDR2 FQGNSA. Losses at the gene ends were 2 bases for V and 5 bases for J; bases not matched to a gene: 12. The CDR3 consists of 16 residues. CDR3 DNA sequence: TGTGCCAGCAGCTTACACAGGGGCCTTGTGGGCGACGAGCAGTACTTC. It translates to CASSLHRGLVGDEQYF.

Comment on this clonotype: At one end the junction does not follow the germline gene, possibly because of a read error. The chain joins TRBV20-1 to TRBJ2-3; TRBD1 aligns across 11 bases. The CDR3 covers 14 residues. Germline-derived CDR1 and CDR2 are DFQATT and SNEGSKA (reference sequence). CDR3 nucleotides: TGCAGTACTAGTGGGACAGGGGGAGTAGATACGCAGTATTTT. Translating gives CSTSGTGGVDTQYF.

The chain combines TRBV11-2 with TRBJ2-5; possible D gene TRBD2, 5 bases. The germline V gene encodes CDR1 SGHAT and CDR2 FQNNGV. CDR3 length: 12 amino acids. V gave up 5 bases and J gave up 5 bases, with 9 bases separating them. The CDR3 nucleotides read TGTGCCAGCAGCCCCTCGGGGGAGACCCAGTACTTC. Residues: CASSPSGETQYF.

The chain joins TRBV3-1 to TRBJ2-1; D gene uncertain. Trimming removed 0 bases from V and 1 base from J, with 1 base in between. The CDR3 totals 13 residues. Germline loops: CDR1 LGHDT, CDR2 YNNKEL (reference sequence). CDR3 nucleotides: TGTGCCAGCAGCCAAGAATCCTACAATGAGCAGTTCTTC. This sequence encodes CASSQESYNEQFF.

This clonotype appeared a few times. The J gene is TRBJ2-7, the V gene TRBV5-1; 9 bases map to TRBD1. V shed 4 bases and J 2 bases; nucleotides not matched to a gene: 4. The CDR3 sequence is 14 residues long. Germline V gives CDR1 SGHRS, CDR2 YFSETQ. The CDR3 here is CASSAGTGPYEQYF. The DNA for the CDR3 is TGCGCCAGCAGCGCCGGGACAGGGCCCTACGAGCAGTACTTC.

The table lists this clonotype with a few counts. V usage is TRBV3-1 and J usage is TRBJ1-2; no clear D gene. The V end lost 3 bases, the J end lost 6 bases, and 5 bases lay between the germline ends. The V gene's germline CDR1 is LGHDT and CDR2 YNNKEL (reference sequence). The CDR3 extends over 11 amino acids. CDR3 sequence (DNA): TGTGCCAGCAGCCAGGGGAATGGCTACACCTTC. Amino acid sequence: CASSQGNGYTF.

The table lists this clonotype with a few counts. The V gene is TRBV20-1, the J gene TRBJ1-2, with unresolved D. The germline CDR1 and CDR2 sequences are DFQATT and SNEGSKA (reference sequence). CDR3 length: 13 amino acids. The ends were cut back, 4 bases at V and 8 bases at J, with 17 bases in the middle. The CDR3 protein is CSAISTVNSGYTF. The CDR3 nucleotides read TGCAGTGCTATCTCGACGGTGAATTCGGGCTACACCTTC.

The gene calls are TRBV9 and TRBJ1-1; D may be TRBD1 (6 bases). The germline V and J ends were trimmed by 0 bases and 4 bases, with 16 bases remaining between them. Germline lookup yields CDR1 SGDLS and CDR2 YYNGEE. The CDR3 covers 16 residues. CDR3: CASSVATGQGSTEAFF. Written as DNA, the CDR3 is TGTGCCAGCAGCGTAGCTACTGGGCAGGGGTCCACTGAAGCTTTCTTT.

This clonotype was picked up a small number of times. The rearrangement joins TRBV29-1 to TRBJ2-3, with D tentatively TRBD2 (5 bases). CDR3 size: 16 residues. Trimming took off 6 bases at V and 2 bases at J, with 21 bases between the two ends. Germline V gene sequence: CDR1 SQVTM, CDR2 ANQGSEA. CDR3 amino acids: CSVEPWLAEATDTQYF. In nucleotides, the CDR3 is TGCAGCGTGGAACCTTGGTTGGCGGAGGCCACAGATACGCAGTATTTT.

This clonotype has only a few counts. The genes are TRBV4-3 and TRBJ2-1; TRBD2 matches at 11 bases. Looked up from germline, CDR1 is LGHNA and CDR2 is YSLEER. Trimming cost V 0 bases and J 5 bases; bases outside gene matches: 6. The CDR3 runs 17 residues. CDR3 amino acids: CASSQDLQTSGNNEQFF. The CDR3 bases are TGCGCCAGCAGCCAAGATCTGCAGACTAGCGGGAACAATGAGCAGTTCTTC.

Note on this clonotype: At one end, the junction sequence differs from germline, possibly due to a read error. This rearrangement joins TRBV4-2 to TRBJ2-6; no definite D call. Per the germline V gene, CDR1 is LGHNA and CDR2 is YNFKEQ. This CDR3 is 16 amino acids long. The CDR3 bases are TGTGCCAACAGCCAAGATCGCACCTCTGGGGCCAACGTCCTGACTTTC. Protein sequence: CANSQDRTSGANVLTF.